The 10 T cell receptor beta chains given below trace back to one sample, sequenced in a study of T cell responses to AZD1222 COVID-19 vaccine. Libraries were prepared by immunoSEQ multiplex PCR; TCRdb keeps only in-frame clonotypes and omits some of them. The sample lists roughly 150,000 clones, 87% occurring once. Sample: peripheral blood, taken 28 days after the second AZD1222 dose. The origin of the receptors is an adult who received the AZD1222 COVID-19 vaccine.

V gene TRBV5-1 combines with J gene TRBJ1-4; D may be TRBD1 (6 bases). V was clipped by 1 base and J by 3 bases, with 7 bases between them. The CDR3 runs to 14 residues. Germline CDR1 SGHRS, CDR2 YFSETQ. CDR3 coding DNA: TGCGCCAGCAGCTTGAACAGGGCTAATGAAAAACTGTTTTTT. Encoded protein: CASSLNRANEKLFF.

This clone was counted only a few times. The CDR3 is CASTPGYIGDYGYTF. The CDR3 DNA follows: TGTGCCAGCACCCCCGGATACATTGGAGACTATGGCTACACCTTC. The J gene is TRBJ1-2, the V gene TRBV3-1 (or the pseudogene TRBV3-2); D unclear. The V end was cut by 7 bases, the J end by 3 bases, with 18 bases between. CDR1 and CDR2 (germline): LGHDT, YNNKEL (reference sequence). The CDR3 contains 15 residues.

The chain is built from TRBV29-1 and TRBJ1-4, with D perhaps TRBD1 (5 bases). Per the germline V gene, CDR1 is SQVTM and CDR2 is ANQGSEA. The germline V and J ends were trimmed by 6 bases and 3 bases, with 8 bases remaining between them. The CDR3 totals 12 residues. The CDR3, as DNA: TGCAGCGTGAGACAGCCTAATGAAAAACTGTTTTTT. Protein: CSVRQPNEKLFF. Together with reference TRBV29-1 and TRBJ1-4, the CDR3 gives the full variable domain: SAVISQKPSRDICQRGTSLTIQCQVDSQVTMMFWYRQQPGQSLTLIATANQGSEATYESGFVIDKFPISRPNLTFSTLTVSNMSPEDSSIYLCSVRQPNEKLFFGSGTQLSVL.

In its sample, this clone was seen once. J is TRBJ1-1 and V is TRBV6-5, with 8 positions matching TRBD1. CDR3 length: 12 amino acids. Germline V CDR1 and CDR2: MNHEY, SVGAGI. Trimming cost V 5 bases and J 7 bases; bases outside gene matches: 3. CDR3 coding DNA: TGTGCCAGCAGTCCAGGGGGCCTTGAAGCTTTCTTT. Its protein product is CASSPGGLEAFF.

The gene calls are TRBV15 and TRBJ1-4; 7 nucleotides line up with TRBD1. The CDR3 totals 15 residues. CDR1 and CDR2 (germline): LNHNV, YYDKDF (reference sequence). Trimming took 1 base from V and 5 from J; bases not matched to a gene: 4. CDR3 loop: CATSRVKTGNEKLFF. CDR3 coding DNA: TGTGCCACCAGCAGAGTGAAGACAGGGAATGAAAAACTGTTTTTT.

This clone has only a few counts. V and J are TRBV5-5 and TRBJ1-2; D call uncertain. The germline CDR1 and CDR2 sequences are SGHKS and YYEKEE (reference sequence). The CDR3 loop spans 14 amino acids. Trimming took 0 bases from V and 4 from J, leaving 10 bases between them. CDR3: CASSLAGSSYGYTF. In DNA form, the CDR3 reads TGTGCCAGCAGCTTGGCCGGTTCTAGCTATGGCTACACCTTC.

The chain joins TRBV4-2 to TRBJ1-5, with no clear D. This CDR3 has 14 residues. Between the trimmed V and J ends, which lost 1 base and 4 bases, there was a span of 8 bases. CDR1 is LGHNA, CDR2 YNFKEQ, per germline. CDR3 sequence: CASSQGAGNQPQHF. The CDR3, as DNA: TGTGCCAGCAGCCAAGGGGCAGGTAATCAGCCCCAGCATTTT.

The rearrangement uses TRBV19 and TRBJ2-1; 11 bases align to TRBD1. The J segment lost 3 bases and the V segment lost 2 bases, leaving 3 bases of the junction unmatched. Germline CDR1 and CDR2: LNHDA and SQIVND (reference sequence). The CDR3 has 16 amino acids. The CDR3 nucleotides read TGTGCCAGTAGTATAATCGGGACAGGGGGCTACAATGAGCAGTTCTTC. This translates into CASSIIGTGGYNEQFF.

The V call is TRBV27, the J call TRBJ2-3, with 11 bases lining up with TRBD1. The CDR3 sequence is 18 residues long. J lost 0 bases, V lost 4 bases, and 9 bases had no gene match. The germline V gene has CDR1 MNHEY and CDR2 SMNVEV (reference sequence). The CDR3 spells CASSSGTGGLVSTDTQYF. The CDR3 DNA is TGTGCCAGCAGTTCAGGGACAGGGGGTCTCGTTAGCACAGATACGCAGTATTTT.

The sample holds one count of this clone. The gene calls are TRBV3-1 (or the pseudogene TRBV3-2) and TRBJ2-7; D gene ambiguous. In germline, CDR1 is LGHDT, CDR2 YNNKEL (reference sequence). Trimming removed 1 base at V and 6 bases at J, with 4 bases between. CDR3 length: 11 amino acids. CDR3 loop: CASSQGFEQYF. In nucleotides, the CDR3 is TGTGCCAGCAGCCAAGGGTTCGAGCAGTACTTC.